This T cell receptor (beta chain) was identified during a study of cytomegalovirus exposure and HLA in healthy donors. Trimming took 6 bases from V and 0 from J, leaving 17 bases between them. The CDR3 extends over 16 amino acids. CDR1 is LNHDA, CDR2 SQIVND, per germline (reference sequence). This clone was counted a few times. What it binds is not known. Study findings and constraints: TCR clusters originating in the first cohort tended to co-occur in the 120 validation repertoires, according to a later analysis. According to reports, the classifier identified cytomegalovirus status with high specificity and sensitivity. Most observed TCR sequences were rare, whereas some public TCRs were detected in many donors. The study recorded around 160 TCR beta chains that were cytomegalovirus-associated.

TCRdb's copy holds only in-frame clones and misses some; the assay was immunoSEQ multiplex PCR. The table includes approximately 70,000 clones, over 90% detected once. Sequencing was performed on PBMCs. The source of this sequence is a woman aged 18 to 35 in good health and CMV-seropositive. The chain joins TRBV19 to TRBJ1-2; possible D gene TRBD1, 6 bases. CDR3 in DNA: TGTGCCAGTAGAGGCGGAGACAGGACCTCTAACTATGGCTACACCTTC. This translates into CASRGGDRTSNYGYTF.